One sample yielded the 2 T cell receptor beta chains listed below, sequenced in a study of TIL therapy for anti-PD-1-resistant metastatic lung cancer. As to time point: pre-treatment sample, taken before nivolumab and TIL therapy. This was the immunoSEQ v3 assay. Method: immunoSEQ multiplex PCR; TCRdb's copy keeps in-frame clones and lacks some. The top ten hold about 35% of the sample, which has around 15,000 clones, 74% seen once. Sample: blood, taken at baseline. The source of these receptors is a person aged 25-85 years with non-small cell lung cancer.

CDR3 nucleotide sequence: TGCGCCAGCAGCGCTACAGGGGGAGTCACTGAAGCTTTCTTT. Translation: CASSATGGVTEAFF. This chain uses TRBV5-1 with TRBJ1-1, with 8 bases identical to TRBD1. The CDR3 loop spans 14 amino acids. The trim removed 4 bases at V and 4 bases at J, leaving 6 bases unmatched. Germline V lookup: CDR1 SGHRS, CDR2 YFSETQ.

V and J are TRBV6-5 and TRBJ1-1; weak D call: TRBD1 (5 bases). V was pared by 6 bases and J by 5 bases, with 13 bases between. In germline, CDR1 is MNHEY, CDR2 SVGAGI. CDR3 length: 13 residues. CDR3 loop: CASSSSGRTEAFF. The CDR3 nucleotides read TGTGCCAGCAGCAGCTCAGGGAGGACTGAAGCTTTCTTT.